Below are 5 T cell receptor beta chains sequenced from a single sample in a study of post-analysis software for immune sequencing data. No cognate antigen is known for these TCRs. Study observations and caveats: Elevated frequency relative to controls characterized several TRBV segments in patients, TRBV5-6, TRBV5-1 and TRBV20-1 among them.

Sequencing libraries made from TCR beta cDNA carried unique molecular identifiers. One entry per CDR3 protein results from TCRdb running MiXCR on the PCR reads. Of 750,000 to 950,000 distinct CDR3 sequences in the sample, roughly 50% were seen once. Input material: blood. Every receptor here comes from a girl between 10 and 17 years old with multiple sclerosis.

This chain connects TRBV5-1 to TRBJ2-7; D is possibly TRBD2 (5 bases). This CDR3 comprises 13 residues. The V gene lost 4 bases and the J gene lost 0 bases, with 8 bases spanning the gap. The germline V gene encodes CDR1 SGHRS and CDR2 YFSETQ. CDR3 sequence: CASSTTSSYEQYF. DNA of the CDR3: TGCGCCAGCAGCACCACTAGCTCCTACGAGCAGTACTTC.

The rearrangement uses TRBV4-1 and TRBJ1-1, with D hard to call. V was shortened by 0 bases and J by 0 bases, with 8 bases between the two germline ends. CDR3 length: 15 residues. Per germline, CDR1 MGHRA and CDR2 YSYEKL. DNA for the CDR3: TGCGCCAGCAGCCAAGAACGGTATATGAACACTGAAGCTTTCTTT. This sequence encodes CASSQERYMNTEAFF.

The chain links TRBV29-1 to TRBJ2-5; D gene ambiguous. Trimming removed 4 bases at V and 1 base at J, with 10 bases between. The germline CDR1 and CDR2 sequences are SQVTM and ANQGSEA. The CDR3 consists of 13 residues. CDR3 in amino acids: CSVVVTVQETQYF. The DNA for the CDR3 is TGCAGCGTTGTCGTCACTGTCCAAGAGACCCAGTACTTC. The full variable domain, in which reference TRBV29-1 and TRBJ2-5 provide the parts outside the CDR3, is SAVISQKPSRDICQRGTSLTIQCQVDSQVTMMFWYRQQPGQSLTLIATANQGSEATYESGFVIDKFPISRPNLTFSTLTVSNMSPEDSSIYLCSVVVTVQETQYFGPGTRLLVL.

In its sample, this clonotype was seen a few times. This chain connects TRBV7-2 to TRBJ2-1; the D gene is possibly TRBD1 (6 bases). This CDR3 region has 14 residues. The germline V gene encodes CDR1 SGHTA and CDR2 FQGNSA. V was cut by 2 bases and J by 6 bases, with 11 bases left in between. CDR3 amino acids: CASSLSTGFNEQFF. CDR3 DNA: TGTGCCAGCAGCTTATCCACAGGGTTCAATGAGCAGTTCTTC. Drawing the rest from reference TRBV7-2 and TRBJ2-1, the complete variable domain is GAGVSQSPSNKVTEKGKDVELRCDPISGHTALYWYRQSLGQGLEFLIYFQGNSAPDKSGLPSDRFSAERTGGSVSTLTIQRTQQEDSAVYLCASSLSTGFNEQFFGPGTRLTVL.

Comment on this clonotype: Sequence at one end of the junction differs from germline and may be a read error. The chain joins TRBV12-3 or TRBV12-4 to TRBJ2-5; no clear D. The CDR3 contains 12 residues. The CDR3 is CAGSFRSQPQYF. Here the CDR3 DNA reads TGTGCCGGCAGTTTTAGATCGCAGCCCCAGTACTTC.